The 26 T cell receptor beta chains below were found in one sample sequenced in a study of PD-1 blockade in classical Hodgkin lymphoma. Time point here: newly diagnosed, previously untreated cHL patient sample. Assay used: immunoSEQ multiplex PCR; TCRdb lists only in-frame clones, some missing. Here the sample spans about 22,000 clones, roughly 94% being singletons. The material sequenced was peripheral blood mononuclear cells (PBMCs). These receptors came from a human donor with classical Hodgkin lymphoma.

The chain couples TRBV6-5 to TRBJ1-1, with a tentative D call TRBD1 (5 bases). In germline, CDR1 is MNHEY, CDR2 SVGAGI. V was trimmed by 4 bases and J by 3 bases, leaving 15 bases between them. This CDR3 has 15 residues. CDR3 bases: TGTGCCAGCAGTTTCACCGGGACGGCAGACACTGAAGCTTTCTTT. As protein: CASSFTGTADTEAFF.

The rearrangement joins TRBV4-1 to TRBJ2-3; 9 nucleotides line up with TRBD2. Germline lookup yields CDR1 MGHRA and CDR2 YSYEKL. CDR3 length equals 17 residues. The trim removed 0 bases at V and 12 bases at J, leaving 16 bases unmatched. CDR3 protein: CASSQEGAGGRGQRQYF. CDR3 DNA sequence: TGCGCCAGCAGCCAAGAGGGAGCGGGGGGTCGAGGACAACGACAGTATTTT.

The gene calls are TRBV4-3 and TRBJ1-4, with TRBD1 as a possible D gene (5 bases). CDR3 length: 16 amino acids. Germline V gives CDR1 LGHNA, CDR2 YSLEER. The V end was cut by 1 base, the J end by 5 bases, with 14 bases between. CDR3 in DNA: TGCGCCAGCAGCCAAGGGGGGGGGATTCGGAATGAAAAACTGTTTTTT. Amino acid sequence: CASSQGGGIRNEKLFF.

The chain couples TRBV11-1 to TRBJ2-5, with TRBD1 matching 11 bases. The CDR3 sequence is 15 residues long. Germline V gene lookup returns CDR1 SGHAT and CDR2 FQDESV (reference sequence). The J segment lost 1 base and the V segment lost 5 bases, leaving 3 bases of the junction unmatched. The CDR3 nucleotides are TGTGCCAGCAGCCCAGGACAGGGGGCCCAAGAGACCCAGTACTTC. Its protein product is CASSPGQGAQETQYF.

This chain links TRBV4-1 with TRBJ1-3; a weak D match, TRBD1 (5 bases). The V gene's germline CDR1 is MGHRA and CDR2 YSYEKL. The CDR3 has 16 amino acids. Trimming shortened V by 1 base and J by 1 base, and 11 bases separated the two germline ends. Here the CDR3 DNA reads TGCGCCAGCAGCCAAGGCTTTGGGGGTTCTGGAAACACCATATATTTT. It codes for CASSQGFGGSGNTIYF.

The chain is built from TRBV7-6 and TRBJ1-5; TRBD1 matches at 7 bases. The CDR3 has 14 residues. V lost 5 bases and J lost 2; bases outside the gene matches: 3. In germline, CDR1 is SGHVS, CDR2 FNYEAQ. The CDR3 DNA sequence: TGTGCCAGCAGCCCCGGGACAGGCAATCAGCCCCAGCATTTT. Translated, it gives CASSPGTGNQPQHF.

This chain links TRBV10-2 with TRBJ2-7; 7 positions match TRBD1. V dropped 4 bases and J dropped 3; count of bases not matched to a gene: 3. This CDR3 region has 13 residues. The V gene's germline CDR1 is WSHSY and CDR2 SAAADI. The CDR3 nucleotides read TGCGCCAGCAGTGTGGGACAGAGCTACGAGCAGTACTTC. Protein product: CASSVGQSYEQYF.

The chain uses TRBV15 and TRBJ2-1; the D call may be TRBD1 or TRBD2 (5 bases each). The CDR3 totals 19 residues. Germline V gene data show CDR1 as LNHNV and CDR2 as YYDKDF (reference sequence). V shed 0 bases and J shed 5 bases, with 23 bases lying between them. CDR3 loop: CATSRDGFSDRRGDNEQFF. CDR3 in DNA: TGTGCCACCAGCAGAGACGGATTCTCAGACCGACGAGGGGACAATGAGCAGTTCTTC.

The V call is TRBV7-9, the J call TRBJ2-7; D might be TRBD2 (5 bases). Germline V gene lookup returns CDR1 SEHNR and CDR2 FQNEAQ (reference sequence). The V and J ends lost 7 bases and 0 bases respectively, with 7 bases between them. The CDR3 covers 12 residues. The CDR3 nucleotides are TGTGCCAGCAAAGCGGACTCCTACGAGCAGTACTTC. It codes for CASKADSYEQYF.

This chain joins TRBV6-1 and TRBJ1-5; D is unresolved. V was shortened by 2 bases and J by 12 bases, with 5 bases between the two germline ends. The germline V gene encodes CDR1 MNHNS and CDR2 SASEGT. CDR3 length: 10 residues. The CDR3 DNA sequence: TGTGCCAGCAGTGAAAGGGACCAGCATTTT. Residues: CASSERDQHF.

The chain links TRBV28 to TRBJ1-3, with 7 bases aligning to TRBD1. Germline CDR1 reads MDHEN; CDR2 reads SYDVKM. V shed 4 bases and J 5 bases; nucleotides not matched to a gene: 17. This CDR3 region has 18 residues. The CDR3 protein is CASSSPTPMTGWRNTIYF. The CDR3, as DNA: TGTGCCAGCAGTTCCCCAACCCCCATGACAGGGTGGAGAAACACCATATATTTT.

The V gene is TRBV7-3, the J gene TRBJ2-3, with 11 bases identical to TRBD2. CDR3 size: 15 residues. Unmatched junction bases numbered 4, after V lost 2 bases and J lost 6 bases. Germline V gives CDR1 SGHTA, CDR2 FQGTGA. The CDR3 sequence is CASSLAGLAGDTQYF. The CDR3 DNA reads as TGTGCCAGCAGCTTAGCCGGACTAGCGGGCGATACGCAGTATTTT.

The gene calls are TRBV19 and TRBJ1-5, with D perhaps TRBD1 (6 bases). The CDR3 length is 17 residues. Per the germline V gene, CDR1 is LNHDA and CDR2 is SQIVND (reference sequence). V was clipped by 4 bases and J by 9 bases, with 25 bases between them. CDR3 loop: CASSRSLTGSPVGPQHF. The CDR3 coding sequence is TGTGCCAGTAGTAGATCCCTGACAGGTTCTCCGGTAGGGCCCCAGCATTTT.

This chain links TRBV4-3 with TRBJ1-1; no reliable D call. Germline lookup yields CDR1 LGHNA and CDR2 YSLEER. Between the trimmed V and J ends, which lost 1 base and 1 base, there was a span of 10 bases. The CDR3 spans 15 residues. The CDR3 spells CASSQGRPSNTEAFF. Written as DNA, the CDR3 is TGCGCCAGCAGCCAAGGCAGGCCATCGAACACTGAAGCTTTCTTT.

The chain recombines TRBV19 with TRBJ1-1; 7 bases agree with TRBD1. The germline CDR1 and CDR2 sequences are LNHDA and SQIVND (reference sequence). The junction had 4 bases not matched to a gene; V was cut back by 2 bases and J by 4 bases. The CDR3 covers 14 residues. CDR3 DNA sequence: TGTGCCAGTAGTATAACAGGGGTGGGCACTGAAGCTTTCTTT. Its translation: CASSITGVGTEAFF.

The rearrangement uses TRBV25-1 and TRBJ2-7; no definite D call. Between the trimmed V and J ends, which lost 3 bases and 3 bases, there was a span of 6 bases. The V gene's germline CDR1 is MGHDK and CDR2 SYGVNS. CDR3 length: 12 residues. DNA for the CDR3: TGTGCCAGCAGTGAGGCAGACTACGAGCAGTACTTC. Its protein is CASSEADYEQYF.

The rearrangement joins TRBV7-6 to TRBJ2-7; D not resolved. CDR1 SGHVS and CDR2 FNYEAQ come from the germline V gene. V dropped 1 base and J dropped 3 bases, with 10 bases sitting between them. This CDR3 has 14 residues. As DNA, the CDR3 is TGTGCCAGCAGCTTAGGTCCAGAAGGCTACGAGCAGTACTTC. As protein: CASSLGPEGYEQYF.

This sequence joins TRBV7-9 and TRBJ1-1; D gene uncertain. Trimming removed 1 base from V and 2 bases from J, with 14 bases in between. Germline V gene lookup returns CDR1 SEHNR and CDR2 FQNEAQ (reference sequence). CDR3 size: 16 residues. CDR3 sequence: CASSLVLRAGNTEAFF. The CDR3 DNA sequence: TGTGCCAGCAGCTTAGTATTAAGGGCAGGCAACACTGAAGCTTTCTTT.

The chain is built from TRBV15 and TRBJ2-1; maybe TRBD2 (9 bases). The CDR3 runs to 20 residues. Trimming pared 3 bases from V and 3 bases from J, leaving 27 bases between. Germline loops: CDR1 LNHNV, CDR2 YYDKDF (reference sequence). CDR3 protein: CATSRYLSGGTGRDYNEQFF. CDR3 nucleotides: TGTGCCACCAGCAGGTATTTGAGCGGGGGGACAGGAAGAGACTACAATGAGCAGTTCTTC.

This chain uses TRBV4-1 with TRBJ2-6; TRBD1 aligns across 7 bases. Looked up from germline, CDR1 is MGHRA and CDR2 is YSYEKL. The CDR3 extends over 17 amino acids. V lost 1 base, J lost 0 bases, and 3 bases stayed unmatched. CDR3 nucleotide sequence: TGCGCCAGCAGCCAAGGGACAGGCAACTCTGGGGCCAACGTCCTGACTTTC. This translates into CASSQGTGNSGANVLTF.

The rearrangement uses TRBV5-4 and TRBJ2-1; a possible D gene is TRBD2 (6 bases). Trimming stripped 0 bases from V and 5 bases from J, with 12 bases between. The CDR3 totals 15 residues. CDR1 is SGHNT, CDR2 YYREEE, per germline (reference sequence). CDR3 in amino acids: CASSLVGGVHNEQFF. The CDR3 DNA reads as TGTGCCAGCAGCTTGGTGGGGGGAGTACACAATGAGCAGTTCTTC.

The J gene is TRBJ1-6, the V gene TRBV2; D gene ambiguous. There are 13 residues in the CDR3. V lost 8 bases and J lost 0, with 5 bases in between. Germline values: CDR1 SNHLY, CDR2 FYNNEI. The CDR3 is CASQSSYNSPLHF. The CDR3 DNA reads TGTGCCAGCCAAAGCTCCTATAATTCACCCCTCCACTTT.

The chain combines TRBV7-9 with TRBJ2-3; 11 nucleotides line up with TRBD2. Germline V gene data show CDR1 as SEHNR and CDR2 as FQNEAQ (reference sequence). V was clipped by 3 bases and J by 2 bases; unmatched bases: 1. The CDR3 is 15 residues long. CDR3 in amino acids: CASSFSGGATDTQYF. CDR3 nucleotide sequence: TGTGCCAGCAGCTTTAGCGGGGGGGCCACAGATACGCAGTATTTT.

This chain's CDR3 is CASSARDRLNTEAFF. CDR3 bases: TGTGCCAGCAGCGCACGGGACAGACTGAACACTGAAGCTTTCTTT. The gene calls are TRBV7-9 and TRBJ1-1; TRBD1 agrees at 7 bases. CDR1 and CDR2 from the germline V gene are SEHNR and FQNEAQ (reference sequence). CDR3 size: 15 residues. V trimming: 5 bases; J trimming: 0 bases; junction bases outside the gene matches: 6.

The gene calls are TRBV11-2 and TRBJ1-1; D call uncertain. Per the germline V gene, CDR1 is SGHAT and CDR2 is FQNNGV. Trimming left V 3 bases short and J 0 bases short, with 17 bases between. CDR3 length: 17 amino acids. CDR3 protein: CASSLGREWAMNTEAFF. In DNA, the CDR3 is TGTGCCAGCAGCTTGGGGAGAGAGTGGGCTATGAACACTGAAGCTTTCTTT.

This chain uses TRBV30 with TRBJ2-5; 8 nucleotides match TRBD1. This CDR3 is 11 amino acids long. The germline CDR1 and CDR2 sequences are GTSNPN and SVGIG (reference sequence). V lost 5 bases, J lost 9 bases, and 5 bases stayed unmatched. The CDR3 DNA follows: TGTGCCTGGGGGACAGGCCGGGCCCAGTACTTC. This encodes CAWGTGRAQYF.